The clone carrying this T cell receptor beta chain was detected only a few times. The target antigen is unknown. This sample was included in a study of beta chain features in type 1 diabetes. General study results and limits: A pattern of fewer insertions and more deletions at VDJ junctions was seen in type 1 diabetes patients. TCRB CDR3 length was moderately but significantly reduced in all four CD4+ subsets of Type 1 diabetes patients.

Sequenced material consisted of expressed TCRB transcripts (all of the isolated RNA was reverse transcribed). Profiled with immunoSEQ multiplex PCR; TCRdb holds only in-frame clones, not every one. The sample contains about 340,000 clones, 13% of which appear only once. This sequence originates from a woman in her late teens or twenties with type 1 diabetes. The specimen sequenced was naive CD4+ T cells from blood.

The CDR3 spells CASSSVGTRSYNEQFF. CDR3 DNA sequence: TGTGCCAGCAGCTCCGTGGGGACTCGGTCCTACAATGAGCAGTTCTTC. J is TRBJ2-1 and V is TRBV7-9; maybe TRBD2 (6 bases). Germline V gene data show CDR1 as SEHNR and CDR2 as FQNEAQ (reference sequence). V was trimmed by 4 bases and J by 1 base, leaving 14 bases between them. This CDR3 comprises 16 residues.